This T cell receptor beta chain was observed in a study of PD-1 blockade in classical Hodgkin lymphoma (dated by TCRdb to the early 2020s). Background on the whole study: Nivolumab dosing was 3 mg/kg intravenously every 2 weeks, continuing until either disease progression or unacceptable toxicity. A peripheral blood immune signature of response to PD-1 blockade in classical Hodgkin lymphoma was defined using TCR beta sequencing and CyTOF.

On this clone itself: What this receptor recognizes is not known. Base qualities were left out, and no much larger clone turns up one base away.

In light of the paper, this sample's time point label describes: cycle 1 day 1 (C1D1), immediately before nivolumab initiation. Every trial patient had relapsed after autologous stem cell transplantation, and cohorts A, B and C differed in prior brentuximab vedotin exposure. A total of over 55 patients with relapsed/refractory classical Hodgkin lymphoma made up the trial cohort, and each patient's best overall response was complete response, partial response or progressive disease. Single-agent nivolumab was administered to trial patients in the multi-cohort phase II CheckMate 205 trial. An independent review committee assessed best overall response using the 2007 International Working Group response criteria. PBMCs from the trial were collected at three points: immediately before nivolumab initiation (C1D1), and during therapy at cycle 2 day 1 and cycle 4 day 1. Peripheral blood was collected in 8 mL Vacutainer Cell Preparation Tubes, from which PBMCs were isolated by centrifugation and then cryopreserved.

The paper's findings and limits, for the study overall: Trial patients achieving complete response had baseline diversity similar to newly diagnosed patients, whereas partial responders and progressors had significantly lower diversity. Baseline TCR diversity was reported to be lower in newly diagnosed patients than in healthy donors, and even lower in relapsed/refractory patients. The study covered only a single clinical trial cohort, and the causes of the repertoire differences, possibly disease activity or prior therapy, were still not defined. By C4D1, a significant rise was seen in CD4+ TCR diversity but not in CD8+ TCR diversity (p=0.0027 vs p=0.16), and the rise was most apparent among complete responders (p=0.02). Patients starting nivolumab less than 1 year after ASCT had lower diversity and were excluded from later analyses to avoid confounding by immune reconstitution.

Genomic DNA was isolated using the Qiagen DNeasy kit from unsorted PBMCs as well as from negatively selected CD4+ and CD8+ fractions. Using primers that anneal to V and J segments, immunoSEQ multiplex PCR amplified the TCR beta CDR3 regions. Amplification bias was minimized using a synthetic immune receptor repertoire, and residual bias was removed computationally after sequencing. From the authors' description of their analysis: Repertoire diversity was quantified as the Shannon entropy index using custom Python scripts. Unsorted, CD4+ and CD8+ repertoires were analyzed separately, except for combined analyses in which CD4+ and CD8+ sequences were merged in silico. Clonal expansion was defined as at least a 2-fold frequency increase after treatment relative to C1D1, with a pseudocount of 0.5 for undetected baseline clones. Singleton clones were defined as clones with 0 or 1 copy at C1D1, and non-singleton clones were defined as clones with 2 or more copies. By matching protein sequences in sorted samples from the same patient, clones expanded in unsorted samples were annotated as CD4+, CD8+ or unknown. Wilcoxon tests were applied to paired samples to test diversity changes from C1D1 to C4D1. The immuneACCESS repertoire file appears here via TCRdb, limited to in-frame rearrangements. These files lack a portion of the clones; in checked studies, under half of the deficit traces to unresolved V genes, and the cause of the others is not known. V and J calls and clone size are copied from that table; D and trimming were computed from the DNA. This sample is represented by fewer than 90,000 clones; about 92% of them were singletons. The leading ten clones occupy 8% of the sample.

The CDR3 has 15 amino acids, counting the end cysteine and phenylalanine. Just CDR3 DNA is preserved here, 45 bases in frame from base 1. CDR1 SGHVS and CDR2 FQNEAQ are derived from the germline V gene. V and J lose 2 bases and 1 base, and a span of 11 bases separates them. The sample was peripheral blood mononuclear cells (PBMCs), taken at baseline. The clonotype originates from a human donor with classical Hodgkin lymphoma. In this chain, TRBV7-8 is recombined with TRBJ1-1; no D gene is confidently identified. The DNA sequence reads TGTGCCAGCAGCTTACGGGTGCAGGAGAACACTGAAGCTTTCTTT. Its amino acids are CASSLRVQENTEAFF.